What follows are 19 T cell receptor beta chains derived from one specimen sequenced in a study of shared clonotypes between healthy human individuals. Profiled with immunoSEQ multiplex PCR; TCRdb holds only in-frame clones, not every one. The sample shows approximately 2.3 million clones, approximately 95% of them seen only once. Source material: naive CD4+ T cells from PBMCs. Subset defined: CD45RA+ positively selected. The receptors shown here come from a man younger than 35 in good health. Some clones in this sample may be carry-over from other donors' samples.

The chain links TRBV29-1 to TRBJ2-5; D is perhaps TRBD1 (7 bases). This CDR3 is built from 14 residues. The V gene lost 8 bases and the J gene lost 4 bases, with 20 bases spanning the gap. CDR1 is SQVTM and CDR2 is ANQGSEA in the germline V gene. This chain's CDR3 is CSLTRAGGRETQYF. For the CDR3, the DNA is TGCAGCTTGACTAGGGCAGGGGGTCGAGAGACCCAGTACTTC.

This clone was observed a handful of times. This sequence joins TRBV5-8 and TRBJ1-2; tentatively, D is TRBD1 (6 bases). V gave up 0 bases and J gave up 13 bases, with 13 bases separating them. The CDR3 spans 12 residues. Germline V gene sequence: CDR1 SGHTS, CDR2 YDEGEE. Here the CDR3 DNA reads TGTGCCAGCAGCTTGGAAGGACAGTCCTTCACCTTC. Encoded protein: CASSLEGQSFTF.

This chain joins TRBV7-9 and TRBJ2-1, with D perhaps matching TRBD1 or TRBD2 (5 bases each). Germline values: CDR1 SEHNR, CDR2 FQNEAQ (reference sequence). Trimming pared 1 base from V and 15 bases from J, leaving 13 bases between. This CDR3 region has 12 residues. For the CDR3, the DNA is TGTGCCAGCAGCTTAGAAGGGACCGACGGGTTCTTC. It translates to CASSLEGTDGFF.

This chain connects TRBV7-4 to TRBJ2-5; 10 bases agree with TRBD2. The V segment lost 4 bases and the J segment 4 bases; nucleotides outside the gene matches: 9. There are 16 residues in the CDR3. From germline, CDR1 is SGHVT and CDR2 SQSDAQ. The CDR3 DNA follows: TGTGCCAGCAGCTGCCGCGGGACTAGCGAACGAGAGACCCAGTACTTC. Translating it yields CASSCRGTSERETQYF.

The V call is TRBV15, the J call TRBJ2-2; 9 nucleotides match TRBD2. Germline assignment: CDR1 LNHNV and CDR2 YYDKDF (reference sequence). The J segment lost 5 bases and the V segment lost 3 bases, leaving 7 bases of the junction unmatched. The length of the CDR3 is 16 residues. The CDR3, as DNA: TGTGCCACCAGCAGGTTAGCGGGAGCGGGAACCGGGGAGCTGTTTTTT. Translated: CATSRLAGAGTGELFF.

The chain recombines TRBV4-1 with TRBJ2-7; D may be TRBD2 (6 bases). V lost 2 bases to trimming and J lost 6 bases, with 23 bases between them. Looked up from germline, CDR1 is MGHRA and CDR2 is YSYEKL. The CDR3 has 17 amino acids. CDR3 loop: CASSQPPFTGDTGEQYF. The CDR3 region has the DNA TGCGCCAGCAGCCAACCACCGTTTACGGGAGACACGGGCGAGCAGTACTTC.

The rearrangement links TRBV5-8 to TRBJ1-3; D gene uncertain. The V end was cut by 0 bases, the J end by 0 bases, with 4 bases between. Germline CDR1 SGHTS, CDR2 YDEGEE. CDR3 length equals 14 residues. The CDR3 bases are TGTGCCAGCAGCTTGGCGCCCTCTGGAAACACCATATATTTT. This encodes CASSLAPSGNTIYF.

This CDR3 reads CASSIRGASGANVLTF. The CDR3 DNA is TGTGCCAGTAGTATACGGGGGGCATCTGGGGCCAACGTCCTGACTTTC. The chain recombines TRBV19 with TRBJ2-6; a possible D gene is TRBD2 (7 bases). The CDR3 is made up of 16 amino acids. Trimming cost V 2 bases and J 1 base, with 9 bases left between them. Germline CDR1 and CDR2: LNHDA and SQIVND (reference sequence).

The chain is built from TRBV30 and TRBJ1-1; tentative D call: TRBD1 (5 bases). The CDR3 runs 13 residues. The V and J ends lost 2 bases and 3 bases respectively, with 10 bases between them. Germline loops: CDR1 GTSNPN, CDR2 SVGIG (reference sequence). CDR3 sequence (DNA): TGTGCCTGGAGTTCTCAGGGCGACACTGAAGCTTTCTTT. Amino acids: CAWSSQGDTEAFF.

CDR3 sequence reads: CASSRIRDTTYEQYF. CDR3 sequence (DNA): TGTGCCAGCAGCCGAATCCGGGACACAACCTACGAGCAGTACTTC. The chain couples TRBV7-8 to TRBJ2-7; D possibly corresponds to TRBD1 (6 bases). Germline V gene data show CDR1 as SGHVS and CDR2 as FQNEAQ. Trimming left V 5 bases short and J 2 bases short, with 16 bases between. This CDR3 is 15 amino acids long.

This chain links TRBV25-1 with TRBJ1-1; D gene uncertain. The CDR3 length is 14 residues. Germline V gene sequence: CDR1 MGHDK, CDR2 SYGVNS. Trimming took off 5 bases at V and 3 bases at J, with 13 bases between the two ends. CDR3 loop: CASSLTGVHTEAFF. In DNA, the CDR3 is TGTGCCAGCAGTCTGACCGGGGTGCACACTGAAGCTTTCTTT.

This clone is a singleton in its sample. This sequence may be a read error, since a much larger clone differs from it by one base. This chain uses TRBV7-3 with TRBJ2-3; D not certain. V lost 5 bases and J lost 5, with 5 bases in between. CDR1 is SGHTA and CDR2 is FQGTGA in the germline V gene. The CDR3 has 11 amino acids. CDR3 amino acids: CASSVGDTQYF. Written as DNA, the CDR3 is TGTGCCAGCAGCGTAGGAGATACGCAGTATTTT.

The V and J genes are TRBV28 and TRBJ2-7; 8 nucleotides match TRBD2. The CDR3 is made up of 16 amino acids. V was pared by 6 bases and J by 2 bases, with 12 bases of the junction left unmatched. Germline CDR1 is MDHEN and CDR2 is SYDVKM. The CDR3 reads CASRRSPSGSTYEQYF. The CDR3 DNA reads TGTGCCAGCAGACGGAGCCCCAGCGGGAGTACCTACGAGCAGTACTTC.

The rearrangement uses TRBV28 and TRBJ1-2; D gene ambiguous. The CDR3 contains 13 residues. Germline CDR1 and CDR2: MDHEN and SYDVKM. CDR3 sequence reads: CGSSLQVGDGYTF. CDR3 bases: TGTGGCTCGAGCCTGCAGGTTGGGGATGGCTACACCTTC.

This chain links TRBV5-4 with TRBJ2-5, with 7 bases aligning to TRBD2. Germline V gene lookup returns CDR1 SGHNT and CDR2 YYREEE (reference sequence). This CDR3 contains 14 residues. Trimming cost V 4 bases and J 1 base; bases outside gene matches: 4. CDR3 loop: CASSTGGSQETQYF. In DNA, the CDR3 is TGTGCCAGCAGCACGGGAGGCAGCCAAGAGACCCAGTACTTC.

The table lists this clone with a few counts. V and J are TRBV11-2 and TRBJ1-1; 8 bases are shared with TRBD1. The germline gives CDR1 SGHAT, CDR2 FQNNGV. This CDR3 has 14 residues. The V gene end was trimmed by 5 bases and the J gene end by 0 bases; junction bases not matched to a gene: 2. This CDR3 reads CASSLGQVNTEAFF. In DNA, the CDR3 is TGTGCCAGCAGCCTGGGACAGGTGAACACTGAAGCTTTCTTT.

The chain joins TRBV5-6 to TRBJ2-1, with TRBD2 matching 7 bases. The CDR3 loop spans 17 amino acids. V shed 0 bases, J shed 2 bases, and the junction held 8 bases outside the gene matches. Germline CDR1 is SGHDT and CDR2 is YYEEEE. CDR3 loop: CASSLAGIGRTYNEQFF. DNA for the CDR3: TGTGCCAGCAGCTTGGCCGGGATCGGGAGGACCTACAATGAGCAGTTCTTC.

With regard to this clone: The sample holds other DNA sequences that translate to the same CDR3. The chain combines TRBV19 with TRBJ1-1; weak D call: TRBD1 (5 bases). There are 14 residues in the CDR3. V lost 2 bases and J lost 0, with 7 bases in between. Per the germline V gene, CDR1 is LNHDA and CDR2 is SQIVND (reference sequence). This CDR3 reads CASSITGVNTEAFF. CDR3 DNA: TGTGCCAGTAGTATAACAGGAGTGAACACTGAAGCTTTCTTT.

The chain joins TRBV4-1 to TRBJ1-2; no definite D call. Trimming removed 1 base from V and 5 bases from J, with 8 bases in between. Germline-derived CDR1 and CDR2 are MGHRA and YSYEKL. This CDR3 has 13 residues. Written as DNA, the CDR3 is TGCGCCAGCAGCCAAGCAGCCTTATATGGCTACACCTTC. Residues: CASSQAALYGYTF.